This section outlines one TCR beta chain sequence together with its context. Its antigen remains unknown. Sequencing templates came from extracted RNA that was reverse transcribed into cDNA. Measured with immunoSEQ multiplex PCR; TCRdb has only the in-frame clones, and not every one. The data contain 150,000 to 200,000 clones, just under 65% of them seen just once; the ten biggest clones take up approximately 1.4%. The germline V gene has CDR1 MNHEY and CDR2 SVGAGI. This CDR3 has 12 amino acids. The trim removed 10 bases at V and 5 bases at J, leaving 7 bases unmatched. Treatment noted: oral pan-JAK inhibitor, 5-10 mg twice daily. The source of the sample is a study of CD8+ T cells in alopecia areata. Study-level information: Tofacitinib ran for 6 to 18 months before 6 months off drug.

Study-wide findings and caveats: Many expanded lesional clones persisted during tofacitinib (in both scalp and blood).

The sequencing used CD4+ T cells sorted from blood, collected around week 50, from a patient treated with tofacitinib. This clonotype was sampled from a human donor with alopecia areata. This sequence joins TRBV6-5 and TRBJ1-2, with 7 positions matching TRBD1. The CDR3 sequence is CATNLQGYGYTF. In DNA, the CDR3 is TGTGCCACCAACCTACAGGGGTATGGCTACACCTTC.